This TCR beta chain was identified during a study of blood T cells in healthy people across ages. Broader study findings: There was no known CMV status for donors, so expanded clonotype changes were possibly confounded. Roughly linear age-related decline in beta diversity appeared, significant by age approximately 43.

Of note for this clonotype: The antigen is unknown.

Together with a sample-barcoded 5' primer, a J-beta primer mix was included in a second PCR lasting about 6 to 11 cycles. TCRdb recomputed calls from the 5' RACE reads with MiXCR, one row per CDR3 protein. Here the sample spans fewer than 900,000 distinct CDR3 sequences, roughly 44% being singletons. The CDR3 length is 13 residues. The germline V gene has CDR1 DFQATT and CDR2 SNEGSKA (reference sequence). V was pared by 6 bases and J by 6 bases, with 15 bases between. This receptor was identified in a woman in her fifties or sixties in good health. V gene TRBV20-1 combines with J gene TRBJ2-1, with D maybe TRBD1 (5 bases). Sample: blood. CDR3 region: CSAPGMTVNEQFF. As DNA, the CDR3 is TGCAGTGCACCAGGGATGACGGTCAATGAGCAGTTCTTC.